This entry lists 10 T cell receptor beta chains sequenced from one sample in a study of T-cell reconstitution after alpha-beta-depleted transplantation in children. A library of TCRbeta sequences, prepared with unique molecular identifiers, was generated. TCRdb redid the calling of the PCR reads with MiXCR, one entry per CDR3 protein. The sample comprises some 600,000 distinct CDR3 sequences, around 16% of which are singletons, and 1.1% rests with the top ten. The source material was PBMCs from the stem cell graft donor, sampled from the stem cell graft. These receptor sequences come from a human donor who donated a stem cell graft to a child with acute myeloid leukemia.

V is TRBV11-2 and J is TRBJ2-1; either TRBD1 or TRBD2 may fit D (5 bases each). The germline V and J ends were trimmed by 1 base and 0 bases, with 19 bases remaining between them. This CDR3 spans 19 amino acids. In germline, CDR1 is SGHAT, CDR2 FQNNGV. This CDR3 reads CASSLVGARGPSSYNEQFF. The CDR3 bases are TGTGCCAGCAGCTTAGTTGGGGCACGCGGGCCGAGCTCCTACAATGAGCAGTTCTTC.

This clonotype was detected ten times or more. The chain uses TRBV5-6 and TRBJ1-6; no definite D call. CDR3 length: 14 amino acids. V gave up 0 bases and J gave up 9 bases, with 10 bases separating them. The germline V gene has CDR1 SGHDT and CDR2 YYEEEE. CDR3 in amino acids: CASSLAGNGSPLHF. CDR3 DNA: TGTGCCAGCAGCTTGGCGGGGAATGGTTCACCCCTCCACTTT.

At least ten counts were recorded for this clonotype. The V gene is TRBV15, the J gene TRBJ2-1, with D maybe TRBD1 (5 bases). The length of the CDR3 is 14 residues. The V gene lost 2 bases and the J gene lost 8 bases, with 13 bases spanning the gap. Germline V CDR1 and CDR2: LNHNV, YYDKDF (reference sequence). The CDR3 sequence is CATSRRQRRYEQFF. CDR3 sequence (DNA): TGTGCCACCAGCAGAAGACAGAGGCGCTATGAGCAGTTCTTC.

This clonotype was seen a few times. This sequence joins TRBV29-1 and TRBJ2-3; D gene uncertain. The CDR3 runs 14 residues. The V and J ends lost 3 bases and 0 bases respectively, with 10 bases between them. Per the germline V gene, CDR1 is SQVTM and CDR2 is ANQGSEA. CDR3 DNA: TGCAGCGTTGAGTTTAAGACTAGCACAGATACGCAGTATTTT. It is translated as CSVEFKTSTDTQYF.

The rearrangement links TRBV7-2 to TRBJ1-5; perhaps TRBD1 as D (5 bases). Germline lookup yields CDR1 SGHTA and CDR2 FQGNSA. Trimming left V 2 bases short and J 4 bases short, with 9 bases between. CDR3 length equals 14 residues. The CDR3 DNA sequence: TGTGCCAGCAGCTTAACTGGACAAAATCAGCCCCAGCATTTT. It translates to CASSLTGQNQPQHF.

The V and J genes are TRBV28 and TRBJ2-5; perhaps TRBD2 as D (6 bases). Germline V gene lookup returns CDR1 MDHEN and CDR2 SYDVKM. The CDR3 is 13 amino acids. Deletions cut 10 bases from V and 4 bases from J, with 16 bases between. CDR3 sequence: CATRELQGETQYF. The DNA for the CDR3 is TGTGCCACCCGGGAGCTCCAGGGAGAGACCCAGTACTTC. The entire variable domain, with the rest obtained from reference TRBV28 and TRBJ2-5, is as follows: DVKVTQSSRYLVKRTGEKVFLECVQDMDHENMFWYRQDPGLGLRLIYFSYDVKMKEKGDIPEGYSVSREKKERFSLILESASTNQTSMYLCATRELQGETQYFGPGTRLLVL.

This clonotype was recorded a few times. CDR3: CASSEARGSSYEQYF. CDR3 in DNA: TGTGCCAGTAGTGAGGCGAGGGGGAGCTCCTACGAGCAGTACTTC. The J gene is TRBJ2-7, the V gene TRBV19; possible D gene TRBD1, 6 bases. V dropped 5 bases and J dropped 0 bases, with 14 bases sitting between them. The CDR3 covers 15 residues. Looked up from germline, CDR1 is LNHDA and CDR2 is SQIVND (reference sequence).

This clonotype showed up many times. The chain combines TRBV12-3 or TRBV12-4 with TRBJ1-6, with D maybe TRBD1 (6 bases). The CDR3 is 14 amino acids. The V and J ends lost 6 bases and 9 bases respectively, with 15 bases between them. The CDR3 nucleotides read TGTGCCAGCAGCCAAACAGGGATAGCTTCACCCCTCCACTTT. This sequence encodes CASSQTGIASPLHF.

This clonotype was picked up many times. The genes are TRBV6-5 and TRBJ2-6; D unclear. The ends were cut back, 0 bases at V and 2 bases at J, with 2 bases in the middle. Germline assignment: CDR1 MNHEY and CDR2 SVGAGI. The CDR3 contains 14 residues. CDR3 loop: CASSYSTGANVLTF. In nucleotides, the CDR3 is TGTGCCAGCAGTTACTCTACTGGGGCCAACGTCCTGACTTTC.

V gene TRBV20-1 combines with J gene TRBJ1-1, with no clear D. The CDR3 loop spans 15 amino acids. Trimming shortened V by 0 bases and J by 5 bases, and 16 bases separated the two germline ends. CDR1 is DFQATT and CDR2 is SNEGSKA in the germline V gene (reference sequence). CDR3 amino acids: CSARDMGGLSTEAFF. CDR3 sequence (DNA): TGCAGTGCTAGAGATATGGGAGGTTTATCGACTGAAGCTTTCTTT.